This T cell receptor beta chain came from a study of cytotoxic CD8 clonotypes in ibrutinib-treated CLL. Study context: Overall, 25 or so responses were partial and 2 complete; following median roughly 70 months, around 15 patients stayed remitted and some 12 progressed.

The table came from immunoSEQ multiplex PCR; TCRdb's copy has only in-frame clones and leaves some out. The sample gives a few hundred thousand clones, roughly 70% of which show up once; around 6.3% is in the top ten. Study-level findings and limits: Under treatment, the uncommon public clonotypes either contracted or remained stable. Clonality rose at ibrutinib response and fell back toward baseline at progression.

This clone was recorded once. Antigen unknown. This CDR3 comprises 14 residues. Germline CDR1 MDHEN, CDR2 SYDVKM. V lost 2 bases, J lost 7 bases, and 4 bases stayed unmatched. The source was PBMCs, collected after 36 months of ibrutinib treatment. The V gene is TRBV28, the J gene TRBJ2-1; 8 positions agree with TRBD2. The source is a human donor with chronic lymphocytic leukemia. The CDR3 bases are TGTGCCAGCAGTTTACTAGCGGGCGGAAATGAGCAGTTCTTC. Translation: CASSLLAGGNEQFF.